The clone carrying this T cell receptor (beta chain) came up a few times. Its target is not known. This specimen belongs to a study of CD8 T cells in ankylosing spondylitis. General study results and limits: Significant enrichment of disease-linked clones was reportedly seen in matched ankylosing spondylitis synovial fluid. Earlier studies detected some motif variants in reactive arthritis synovial fluid and blood.

Germline CDR1 reads SGHRS; CDR2 reads YFSETQ. This CDR3 region has 14 residues. Between the trimmed V and J ends, which lost 1 base and 4 bases, there was a span of 9 bases. Generation of TCR beta libraries employed quantitative 5'-RACE incorporating molecular barcodes. TCRdb re-analysed the 5' RACE reads in MiXCR, keeping a single row per CDR3 protein. Found here are about 340,000 distinct CDR3 sequences, under 15% of them singletons; the top ten hold around 1%. This sequence originates from a male donor with ankylosing spondylitis or in good health (not recorded which). What was sequenced was blood, either unsorted or a sorted T cell fraction (not recorded which). J is TRBJ1-5 and V is TRBV5-1, with unresolved D. CDR3 nucleotides: TGCGCCAGCAGCTTGTCAGGCCTGAATCAGCCCCAGCATTTT. Translating gives CASSLSGLNQPQHF.